The clone carrying this T cell receptor beta chain was found a few times. Its antigen is currently unknown. The sample comes from a study of beta chain features in type 1 diabetes. Overall study findings and caveats: Diminished insertions and augmented deletions at VDJ junctions characterized type 1 diabetes patients. Equally in patients and controls, shorter templates might have been favored by PCR.

Trimming took 8 bases from V and 7 from J; bases not matched to a gene: 11. This CDR3 comprises 14 residues. Germline values: CDR1 LNHDA, CDR2 SQIVND (reference sequence). The study reverse transcribed the entire isolated RNA, so it sequenced expressed TCRB transcripts. An average roughly 3.3 million reads came from naive, central memory and regulatory T cell samples. The assay was immunoSEQ multiplex PCR, and TCRdb's table has in-frame clones only and misses some. The repertoire holds approximately 37,000 clones, with roughly 64% as singletons. Sequencing was done on a sample of Tregs from blood. This TCR came from a young woman in good health. V is TRBV19 and J is TRBJ2-1; 7 nucleotides align to TRBD2. CDR3 in DNA: TGTGCCAGTGGAGGCGGGAGCGGCTTGAATGAGCAGTTCTTC. Translating gives CASGGGSGLNEQFF.